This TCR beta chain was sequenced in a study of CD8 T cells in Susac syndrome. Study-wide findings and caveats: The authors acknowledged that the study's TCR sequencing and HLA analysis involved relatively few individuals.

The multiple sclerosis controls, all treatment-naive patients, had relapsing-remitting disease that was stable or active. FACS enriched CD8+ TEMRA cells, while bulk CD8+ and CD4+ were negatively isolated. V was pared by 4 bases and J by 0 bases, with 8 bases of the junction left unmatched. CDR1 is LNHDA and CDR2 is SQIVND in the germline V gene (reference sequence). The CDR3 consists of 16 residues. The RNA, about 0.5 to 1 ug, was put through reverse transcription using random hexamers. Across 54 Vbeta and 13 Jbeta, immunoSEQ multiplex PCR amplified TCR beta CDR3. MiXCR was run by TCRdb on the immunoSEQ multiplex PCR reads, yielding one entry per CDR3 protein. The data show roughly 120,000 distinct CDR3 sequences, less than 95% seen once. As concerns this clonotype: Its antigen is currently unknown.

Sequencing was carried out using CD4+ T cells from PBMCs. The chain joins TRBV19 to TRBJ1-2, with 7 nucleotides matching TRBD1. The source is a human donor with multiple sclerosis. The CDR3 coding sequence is TGTGCCAGTAGTACTTACCTACAGGGGACTAACTATGGCTACACCTTC. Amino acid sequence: CASSTYLQGTNYGYTF.